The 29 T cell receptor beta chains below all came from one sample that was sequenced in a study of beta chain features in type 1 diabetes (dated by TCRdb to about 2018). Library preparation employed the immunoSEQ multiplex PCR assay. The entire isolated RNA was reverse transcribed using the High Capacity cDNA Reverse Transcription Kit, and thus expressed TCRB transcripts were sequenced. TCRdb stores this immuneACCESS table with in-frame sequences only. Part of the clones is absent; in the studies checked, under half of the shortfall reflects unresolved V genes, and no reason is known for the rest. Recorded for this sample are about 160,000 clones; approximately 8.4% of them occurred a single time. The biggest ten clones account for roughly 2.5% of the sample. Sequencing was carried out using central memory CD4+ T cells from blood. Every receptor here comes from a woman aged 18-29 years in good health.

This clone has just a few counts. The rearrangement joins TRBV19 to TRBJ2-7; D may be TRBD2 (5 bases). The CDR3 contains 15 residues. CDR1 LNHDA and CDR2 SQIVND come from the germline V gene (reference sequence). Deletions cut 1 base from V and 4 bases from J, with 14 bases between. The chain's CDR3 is CASSIAAGRGYEQYF. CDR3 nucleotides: TGTGCCAGTAGTATAGCCGCGGGTAGAGGATACGAGCAGTACTTC. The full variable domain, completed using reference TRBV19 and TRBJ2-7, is DGGITQSPKYLFRKEGQNVTLSCEQNLNHDAMYWYRQDPGQGLRLIYYSQIVNDFQKGDIAEGYSVSREKKESFPLTVTSAQKNPTAFYLCASSIAAGRGYEQYFGPGTRLTVT.

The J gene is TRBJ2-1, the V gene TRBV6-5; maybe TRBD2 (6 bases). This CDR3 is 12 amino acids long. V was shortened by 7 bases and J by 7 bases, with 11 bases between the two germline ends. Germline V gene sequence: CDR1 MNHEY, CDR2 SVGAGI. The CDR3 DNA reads TGTGCCAGCACTGGGCTAGCGAATGAGCAGTTCTTC. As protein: CASTGLANEQFF.

For the CDR3, the DNA is TGTGCCAGCAGCGCCTCACAGGGGGCGCGAGCGGAAGGCTACACCTTC. Translated: CASSASQGARAEGYTF. The chain is built from TRBV7-2 and TRBJ1-2, with 9 positions matching TRBD1. CDR3 size: 16 residues. V was clipped by 5 bases and J by 8 bases; unmatched bases: 15. Germline-derived CDR1 and CDR2 are SGHTA and FQGNSA.

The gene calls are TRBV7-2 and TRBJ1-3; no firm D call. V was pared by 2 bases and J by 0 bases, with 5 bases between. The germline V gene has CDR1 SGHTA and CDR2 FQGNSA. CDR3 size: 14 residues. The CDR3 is CASSLYSSGNTIYF. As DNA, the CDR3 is TGTGCCAGCAGCTTATATAGCTCTGGAAACACCATATATTTT.

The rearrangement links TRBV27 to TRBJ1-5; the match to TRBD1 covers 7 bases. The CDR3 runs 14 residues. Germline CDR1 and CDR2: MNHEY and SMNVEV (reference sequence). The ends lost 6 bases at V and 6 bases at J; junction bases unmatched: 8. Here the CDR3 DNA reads TGTGCCAGCAGGAGTACAGGGGTGAGTCAGCCCCAGCATTTT. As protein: CASRSTGVSQPQHF.

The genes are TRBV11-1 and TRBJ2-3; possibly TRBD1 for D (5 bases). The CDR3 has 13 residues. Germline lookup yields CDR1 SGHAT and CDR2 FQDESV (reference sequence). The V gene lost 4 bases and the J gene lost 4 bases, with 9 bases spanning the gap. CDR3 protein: CASSSTGADTQYF. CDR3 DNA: TGTGCCAGCAGCTCTACAGGCGCAGATACGCAGTATTTT.

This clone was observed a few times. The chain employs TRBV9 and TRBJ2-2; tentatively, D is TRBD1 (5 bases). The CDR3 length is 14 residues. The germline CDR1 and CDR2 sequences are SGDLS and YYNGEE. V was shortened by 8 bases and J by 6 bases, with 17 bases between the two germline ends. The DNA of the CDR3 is TGTGCCAGTGGGGCCCCTCGTAACCCCGGGGAGCTGTTTTTT. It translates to CASGAPRNPGELFF. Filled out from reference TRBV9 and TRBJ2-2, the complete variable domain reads DSGVTQTPKHLITATGQRVTLRCSPRSGDLSVYWYQQSLDQGLQFLIQYYNGEERAKGNILERFSAQQFPDLHSELNLSSLELGDSALYFCASGAPRNPGELFFGEGSRLTVL.

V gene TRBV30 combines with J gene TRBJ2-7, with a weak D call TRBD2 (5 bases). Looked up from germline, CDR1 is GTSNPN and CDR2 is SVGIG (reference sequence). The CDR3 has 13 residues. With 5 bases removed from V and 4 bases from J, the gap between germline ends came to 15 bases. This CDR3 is CAWAARAAYEQYF. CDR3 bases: TGTGCCTGGGCCGCTCGAGCGGCATACGAGCAGTACTTC.

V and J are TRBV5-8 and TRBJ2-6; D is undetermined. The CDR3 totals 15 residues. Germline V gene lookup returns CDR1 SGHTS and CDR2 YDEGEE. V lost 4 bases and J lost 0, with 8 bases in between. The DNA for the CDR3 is TGTGCCAGCAGCCCGAGGTCCTCTGGGGCCAACGTCCTGACTTTC. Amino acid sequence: CASSPRSSGANVLTF.

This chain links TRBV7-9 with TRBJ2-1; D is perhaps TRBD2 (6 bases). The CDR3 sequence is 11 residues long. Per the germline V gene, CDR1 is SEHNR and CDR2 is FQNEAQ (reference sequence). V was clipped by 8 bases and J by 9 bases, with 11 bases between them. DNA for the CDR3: TGTGCCAGCGGTGGGGGAGGTGAGCAGTTCTTC. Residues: CASGGGGEQFF.

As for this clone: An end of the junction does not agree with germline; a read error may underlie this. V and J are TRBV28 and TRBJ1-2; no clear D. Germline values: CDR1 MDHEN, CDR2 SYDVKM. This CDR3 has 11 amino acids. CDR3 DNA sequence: TGTGCCACCGGCTCCGCCACCGGGATCTACTTC. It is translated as CATGSATGIYF.

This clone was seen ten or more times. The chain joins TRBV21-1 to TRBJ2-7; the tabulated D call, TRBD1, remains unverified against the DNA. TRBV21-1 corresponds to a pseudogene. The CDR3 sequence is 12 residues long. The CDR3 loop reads CASMAGTYEQYF. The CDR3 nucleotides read TGTGCCAGCATGGCAGGAACCTACGAGCAGTACTTC.

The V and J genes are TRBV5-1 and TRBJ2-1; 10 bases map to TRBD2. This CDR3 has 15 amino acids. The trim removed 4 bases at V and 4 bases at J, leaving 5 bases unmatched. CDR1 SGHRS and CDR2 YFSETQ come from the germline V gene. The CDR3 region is CASSLLAGDYNEQFF. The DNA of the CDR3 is TGCGCCAGCAGCCTCCTAGCGGGAGATTACAATGAGCAGTTCTTC.

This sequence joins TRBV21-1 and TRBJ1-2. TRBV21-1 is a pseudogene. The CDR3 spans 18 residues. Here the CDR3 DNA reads TGTGCCAGCACCACTCGAGGAGGGGTGAGGACCTTATTTTTCCTCTACACCTTC. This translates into CASTTRGGVRTLFFLYTF.

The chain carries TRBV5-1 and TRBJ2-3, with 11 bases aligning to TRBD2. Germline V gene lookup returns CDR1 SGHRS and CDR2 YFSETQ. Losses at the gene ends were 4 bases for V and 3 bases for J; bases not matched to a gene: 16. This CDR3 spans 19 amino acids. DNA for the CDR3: TGCGCCAGCAGCGTCTACCATAGCGGGGGGGCGGGCGGAACAGATACGCAGTATTTT. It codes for CASSVYHSGGAGGTDTQYF. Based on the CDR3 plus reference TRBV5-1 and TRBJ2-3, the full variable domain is KAGVTQTPRYLIKTRGQQVTLSCSPISGHRSVSWYQQTPGQGLQFLFEYFSETQRNKGNFPGRFSGRQFSNSRSEMNVSTLELGDSALYLCASSVYHSGGAGGTDTQYFGPGTRLTVL.

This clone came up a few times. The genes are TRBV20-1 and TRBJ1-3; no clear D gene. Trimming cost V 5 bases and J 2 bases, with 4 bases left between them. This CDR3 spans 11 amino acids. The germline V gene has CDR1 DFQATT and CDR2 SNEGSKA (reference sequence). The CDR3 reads CSAYTGNTIYF. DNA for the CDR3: TGCAGTGCTTATACTGGAAACACCATATATTTT.

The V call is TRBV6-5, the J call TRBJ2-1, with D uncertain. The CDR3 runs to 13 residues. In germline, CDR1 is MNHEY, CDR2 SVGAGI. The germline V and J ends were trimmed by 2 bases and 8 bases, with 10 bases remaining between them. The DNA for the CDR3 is TGTGCCAGCAGTTACGCCCCGTCGGATGAGCAGTTCTTC. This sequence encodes CASSYAPSDEQFF.

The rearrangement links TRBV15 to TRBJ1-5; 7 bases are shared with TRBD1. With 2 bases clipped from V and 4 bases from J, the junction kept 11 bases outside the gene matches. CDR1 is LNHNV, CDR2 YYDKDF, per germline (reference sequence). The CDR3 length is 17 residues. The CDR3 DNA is TGTGCCACCAGCAGACCAGGGGGGACAGAACTTAATCAGCCCCAGCATTTT. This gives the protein CATSRPGGTELNQPQHF.

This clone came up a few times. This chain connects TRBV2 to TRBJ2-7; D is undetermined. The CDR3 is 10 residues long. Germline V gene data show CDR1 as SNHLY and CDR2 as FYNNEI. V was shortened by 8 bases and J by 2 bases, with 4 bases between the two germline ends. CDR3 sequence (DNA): TGTGCCAGCGCGGCCTACGAGCAGTACTTC. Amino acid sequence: CASAAYEQYF.

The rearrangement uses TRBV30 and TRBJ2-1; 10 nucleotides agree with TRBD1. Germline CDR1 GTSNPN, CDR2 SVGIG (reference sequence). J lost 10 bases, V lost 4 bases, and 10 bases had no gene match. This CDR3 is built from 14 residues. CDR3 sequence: CAWNAGTGVWEQFF. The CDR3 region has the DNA TGTGCCTGGAATGCCGGGACAGGGGTTTGGGAGCAGTTCTTC.

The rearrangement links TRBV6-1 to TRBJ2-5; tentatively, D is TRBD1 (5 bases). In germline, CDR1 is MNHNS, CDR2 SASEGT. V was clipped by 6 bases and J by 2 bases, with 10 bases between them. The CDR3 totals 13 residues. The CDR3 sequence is CASRQTVQETQYF. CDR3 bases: TGTGCCAGCAGACAGACAGTTCAAGAGACCCAGTACTTC.

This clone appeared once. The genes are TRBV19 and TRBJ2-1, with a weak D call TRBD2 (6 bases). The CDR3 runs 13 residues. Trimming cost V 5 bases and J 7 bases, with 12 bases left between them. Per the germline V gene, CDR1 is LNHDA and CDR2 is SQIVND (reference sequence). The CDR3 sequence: CASSLEGPNEQFF. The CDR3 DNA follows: TGTGCCAGTAGTCTGGAGGGGCCGAATGAGCAGTTCTTC. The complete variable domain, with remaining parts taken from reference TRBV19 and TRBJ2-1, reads DGGITQSPKYLFRKEGQNVTLSCEQNLNHDAMYWYRQDPGQGLRLIYYSQIVNDFQKGDIAEGYSVSREKKESFPLTVTSAQKNPTAFYLCASSLEGPNEQFFGPGTRLTVL.

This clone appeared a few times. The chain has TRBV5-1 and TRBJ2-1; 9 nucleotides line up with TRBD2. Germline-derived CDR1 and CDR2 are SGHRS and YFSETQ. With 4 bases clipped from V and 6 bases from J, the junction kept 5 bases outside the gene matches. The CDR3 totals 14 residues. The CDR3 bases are TGCGCCAGCAGCGGCGGGGGGGCCTTCAATGAGCAGTTCTTC. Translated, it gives CASSGGGAFNEQFF.

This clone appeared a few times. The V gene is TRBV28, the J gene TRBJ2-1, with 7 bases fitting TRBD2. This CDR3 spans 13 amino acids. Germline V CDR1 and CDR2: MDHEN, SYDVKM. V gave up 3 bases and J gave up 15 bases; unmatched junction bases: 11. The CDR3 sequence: CASSLEAGREWFF. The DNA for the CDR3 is TGTGCCAGCAGTTTGGAGGCGGGGCGGGAGTGGTTCTTC.

The CDR3 DNA sequence: TGTGCCAGCAGCCAAGACGAAGTAGCGGGGGGGCTTCGGGAGCTGTTTTTT. It translates to CASSQDEVAGGLRELFF. The chain is built from TRBV14 and TRBJ2-2, with 11 bases matching TRBD2. The V gene end was trimmed by 0 bases and the J gene end by 9 bases; junction bases not matched to a gene: 9. Germline CDR1 SGHDN, CDR2 FVKESK. CDR3 length equals 17 residues.

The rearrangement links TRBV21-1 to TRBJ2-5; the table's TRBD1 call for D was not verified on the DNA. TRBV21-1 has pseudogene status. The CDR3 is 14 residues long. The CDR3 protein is CASSKAPDQETQYF. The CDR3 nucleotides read TGTGCCAGCAGCAAAGCACCAGACCAAGAGACCCAGTACTTC.

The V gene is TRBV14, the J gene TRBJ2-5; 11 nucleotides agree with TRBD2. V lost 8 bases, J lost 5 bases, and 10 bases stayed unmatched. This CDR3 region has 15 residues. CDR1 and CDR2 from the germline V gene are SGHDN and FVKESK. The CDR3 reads CASPWRTSGLETQYF. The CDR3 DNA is TGTGCCAGCCCCTGGAGGACTAGCGGGTTGGAGACCCAGTACTTC.

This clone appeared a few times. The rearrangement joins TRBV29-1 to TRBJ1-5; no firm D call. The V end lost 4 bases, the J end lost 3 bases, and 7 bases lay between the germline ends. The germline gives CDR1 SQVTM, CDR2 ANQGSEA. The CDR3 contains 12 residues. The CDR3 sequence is CSVGADNQPQHF. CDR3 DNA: TGCAGCGTTGGGGCAGACAATCAGCCCCAGCATTTT.

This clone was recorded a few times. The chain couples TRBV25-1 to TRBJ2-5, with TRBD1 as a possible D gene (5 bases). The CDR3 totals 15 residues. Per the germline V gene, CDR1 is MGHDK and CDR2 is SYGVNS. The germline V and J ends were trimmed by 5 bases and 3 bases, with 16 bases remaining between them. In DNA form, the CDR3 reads TGTGCCAGCAGTCCTTCTGGGGCAGGGAAAGAGACCCAGTACTTC. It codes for CASSPSGAGKETQYF. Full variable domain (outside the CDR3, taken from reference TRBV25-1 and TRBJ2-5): EADIYQTPRYLVIGTGKKITLECSQTMGHDKMYWYQQDPGMELHLIHYSYGVNSTEKGDLSSESTVSRIRTEHFPLTLESARPSHTSQYLCASSPSGAGKETQYFGPGTRLLVL.